Below, 21 T cell receptor beta chains from the same sample are listed, as sequenced in a study of blood T cell repertoires in COVID-19. The method was immunoSEQ multiplex PCR; TCRdb's version includes in-frame clones alone and lacks a portion of them. Of around 65,000 clones in the sample, around 86% were seen once. Material: peripheral blood. The receptors were gathered from a human donor in a cohort sampled during active COVID-19.

This clone was recorded a few times. The V call is TRBV6-2 or TRBV6-3, the J call TRBJ2-7; 8 bases match TRBD2. The ends lost 6 bases at V and 1 base at J; junction bases unmatched: 8. This CDR3 is built from 15 residues. CDR1 and CDR2 from the germline V gene are MNHEY and SVGEGT. The CDR3 nucleotides are TGTGCCAGCAGCCCCCGCGGGGGGTGGTCCTACGAGCAGTACTTC. Its translation: CASSPRGGWSYEQYF.

V and J are TRBV5-1 and TRBJ2-5; TRBD2 matches at 13 bases. Germline V gives CDR1 SGHRS, CDR2 YFSETQ. The CDR3 runs 17 residues. V lost 4 bases and J lost 4; bases outside the gene matches: 10. Here the CDR3 DNA reads TGCGCCAGCAGCCAAGGACTAGCGGGAGCGTTGGGAGAGACCCAGTACTTC. Translated: CASSQGLAGALGETQYF.

This clone was seen more than once but under ten times. The J gene is TRBJ2-7, the V gene TRBV5-4, with D tentatively TRBD1 (5 bases). This CDR3 spans 15 amino acids. Trimming took off 0 bases at V and 2 bases at J, with 12 bases between the two ends. Per germline, CDR1 SGHNT and CDR2 YYREEE (reference sequence). CDR3 DNA: TGTGCCAGCAGCTTGGATCAGGGTACTACCTACGAGCAGTACTTC. It encodes CASSLDQGTTYEQYF.

The V call is TRBV6-6, the J call TRBJ2-7, with D unclear. CDR1 MNHNY and CDR2 SVGAGI come from the germline V gene (reference sequence). CDR3 length: 11 residues. V was shortened by 2 bases and J by 4 bases, with 3 bases between the two germline ends. CDR3: CASSYLYEQYF. CDR3 coding DNA: TGTGCCAGCAGTTACCTTTACGAGCAGTACTTC.

This chain links TRBV18 with TRBJ2-5, with 9 bases matching TRBD1. This CDR3 is 16 amino acids long. Germline CDR1 KGHSH, CDR2 LQKENI. Trimming took 4 bases from V and 3 from J; bases not matched to a gene: 9. CDR3 nucleotide sequence: TGTGCCAGCTCACGGAGTGTTAGGACAGGGGAAGAGACCCAGTACTTC. Amino acids: CASSRSVRTGEETQYF.

This chain links TRBV11-3 with TRBJ2-3, with TRBD1 matching over 7 bases. J gave up 3 bases and V 2 bases, and 5 bases lay outside the gene matches. CDR3 length: 15 residues. Per the germline V gene, CDR1 is SGHNT and CDR2 is YENEEA. This CDR3 is CASSLRGRGTDTQYF. The DNA of the CDR3 is TGTGCCAGCAGCTTAAGGGGGCGAGGTACAGATACGCAGTATTTT.

The rearrangement uses TRBV27 and TRBJ2-3; TRBD1 matches 9 bases. Trimming cost V 8 bases and J 5 bases; bases outside gene matches: 5. The germline gives CDR1 MNHEY, CDR2 SMNVEV (reference sequence). The length of the CDR3 is 13 residues. CDR3 in amino acids: CASYRGRGDTQYF. CDR3 DNA: TGTGCCAGCTACAGGGGGCGGGGAGATACGCAGTATTTT.

The genes are TRBV6-4 and TRBJ1-1; TRBD1 matches at 8 bases. The CDR3 is made up of 14 amino acids. Germline CDR1 is MRHNA and CDR2 is SNTAGT. The V gene end was trimmed by 6 bases and the J gene end by 4 bases; junction bases not matched to a gene: 7. CDR3 sequence: CASSQKGQGTEAFF. The CDR3 region has the DNA TGTGCCAGCAGCCAAAAAGGACAGGGCACTGAAGCTTTCTTT.

For the CDR3, the DNA is TGTGCCAGTAGCAGACAGAGTACAAACGAGCAGTACTTC. Encoded protein: CASSRQSTNEQYF. This chain links TRBV19 with TRBJ2-7; the D gene is possibly TRBD1 (5 bases). Germline loops: CDR1 LNHDA, CDR2 SQIVND (reference sequence). The V end lost 6 bases, the J end lost 5 bases, and 14 bases lay between the germline ends. The CDR3 spans 13 residues.

The chain employs TRBV27 and TRBJ2-5; 10 bases line up with TRBD1. V lost 4 bases, J lost 4 bases, and 15 bases stayed unmatched. Germline V gene data show CDR1 as MNHEY and CDR2 as SMNVEV (reference sequence). The CDR3 length is 18 residues. The CDR3 DNA is TGTGCCAGCAGTTCGACCTCGGGACAGGGGTTACGCCGAGAGACCCAGTACTTC. This gives the protein CASSSTSGQGLRRETQYF.

The genes are TRBV27 and TRBJ2-7, with TRBD1 identical over 7 bases. This CDR3 has 14 amino acids. The V and J ends lost 6 bases and 2 bases, in that order; junction bases with no gene match: 7. Germline CDR1 MNHEY, CDR2 SMNVEV (reference sequence). The CDR3 nucleotides read TGTGCCAGCAGGACCGACAGGGCGGCCTACGAGCAGTACTTC. It codes for CASRTDRAAYEQYF.

Here the CDR3 reads CAIKYASSHEQFF. The DNA of the CDR3 is TGTGCCATCAAGTACGCCAGTTCCCATGAGCAGTTCTTC. This rearrangement joins TRBV10-3 to TRBJ2-1; D is undetermined. Trimming pared 7 bases from V and 8 bases from J, leaving 15 bases between. This CDR3 is 13 amino acids long. CDR1 is ENHRY and CDR2 is SYGVKD in the germline V gene.

The chain combines TRBV19 with TRBJ2-7, with a weak D call TRBD2 (6 bases). Trimming cost V 3 bases and J 2 bases, with 11 bases left between them. Germline assignment: CDR1 LNHDA and CDR2 SQIVND (reference sequence). The CDR3 runs 14 residues. CDR3 sequence (DNA): TGTGCCAGTAGTATCGGTAGCGGTACCTACGAGCAGTACTTC. It translates to CASSIGSGTYEQYF.

The rearrangement uses TRBV6-2 or TRBV6-3 and TRBJ1-3; 7 nucleotides agree with TRBD1. This CDR3 contains 15 residues. Trimming removed 3 bases from V and 3 bases from J; junction bases left unmatched: 5. Germline V gene lookup returns CDR1 MNHEY and CDR2 SVGEGT. DNA for the CDR3: TGTGCCAGCAGTTATATCGGGACAGATGGAAACACCATATATTTT. Translated: CASSYIGTDGNTIYF.

This clone was seen a handful of times. The gene calls are TRBV5-4 and TRBJ2-4; 9 bases align to TRBD1. In germline, CDR1 is SGHNT, CDR2 YYREEE (reference sequence). The CDR3 spans 13 residues. The V and J ends lost 4 bases and 9 bases, in that order; junction bases with no gene match: 5. CDR3 sequence: CASSGGQGAIQYF. The CDR3 region has the DNA TGTGCCAGCAGCGGGGGACAGGGCGCCATTCAGTACTTC.

This clone was picked up one time. The junction departs from the called germline gene at one end, perhaps through a read error. The chain has TRBV19 and TRBJ2-1; 10 bases fit TRBD2. The V gene's germline CDR1 is LNHDA and CDR2 SQIVND (reference sequence). The CDR3 runs 12 residues. The CDR3 is CASRIAGGLVFF. CDR3 sequence (DNA): TGTGCCAGTAGGATAGCGGGAGGCCTTGTGTTCTTC.

The genes are TRBV27 and TRBJ2-7; unclear D gene. Per the germline V gene, CDR1 is MNHEY and CDR2 is SMNVEV (reference sequence). Trimming removed 6 bases at V and 6 bases at J, with 15 bases between. The length of the CDR3 is 13 residues. In DNA, the CDR3 is TGTGCCAGCAGCCTATGGGTGTCAGGCGAGCAGTACTTC. Its translation is CASSLWVSGEQYF.

The V call is TRBV27, the J call TRBJ1-1, with TRBD1 identical over 7 bases. Germline V gene lookup returns CDR1 MNHEY and CDR2 SMNVEV (reference sequence). Unmatched junction bases numbered 7, after V lost 7 bases and J lost 2 bases. The CDR3 is 14 amino acids. DNA for the CDR3: TGTGCCAGCAACCACAGGGGCCCAAACACTGAAGCTTTCTTT. Encoded protein: CASNHRGPNTEAFF.

The rearrangement uses TRBV5-1 and TRBJ2-7, with TRBD2 identical over 7 bases. Germline CDR1 reads SGHRS; CDR2 reads YFSETQ. This CDR3 has 11 residues. V was clipped by 5 bases and J by 4 bases; unmatched bases: 0. The CDR3 loop is CASSSGYEQYF. The CDR3 DNA reads as TGCGCCAGCAGTAGCGGGTACGAGCAGTACTTC.

J is TRBJ2-7 and V is TRBV6-5; the D gene is possibly TRBD2 (6 bases). The germline V gene has CDR1 MNHEY and CDR2 SVGAGI. With 6 bases removed from V and 5 bases from J, the gap between germline ends came to 14 bases. The CDR3 is 13 residues long. CDR3: CASRGSGVHEQYF. CDR3 in DNA: TGTGCCAGCAGGGGTTCGGGAGTCCACGAGCAGTACTTC.

This chain links TRBV18 with TRBJ2-2; a possible D gene is TRBD2 (5 bases). Germline V CDR1 and CDR2: KGHSH, LQKENI. With 6 bases removed from V and 4 bases from J, the gap between germline ends came to 15 bases. The CDR3 is 15 residues long. CDR3 region: CASSPTPRGTGELFF. CDR3 DNA sequence: TGTGCCAGCTCCCCTACACCACGGGGCACCGGGGAGCTGTTTTTT. Combining the CDR3 with reference TRBV18 and TRBJ2-2 gives the whole variable domain NAGVMQNPRHLVRRRGQEARLRCSPMKGHSHVYWYRQLPEEGLKFMVYLQKENIIDESGMPKERFSAEFPKEGPSILRIQQVVRGDSAAYFCASSPTPRGTGELFFGEGSRLTVL.